This T cell receptor (beta chain) was identified during a study of OX40 agonist ivuxolimab in advanced cancers. Data came from immunoSEQ multiplex PCR; TCRdb stores just in-frame clones and leaves some out. Of about 20,000 clones in the sample, 75% to 90% are singletons; the top ten hold approximately 58%. The length of the CDR3 is 13 residues. The germline V gene has CDR1 SGHAT and CDR2 FQNNGV. V lost 5 bases and J 2 bases, leaving 9 bases between the germline ends. The chain joins TRBV11-2 to TRBJ1-1, with a possible D match to TRBD1 (5 bases). The source material was CD4+ or CD8+ T cells sorted from blood, sampled in a trial of the OX40 agonist ivuxolimab. The clonotype was recovered from an adult with an advanced solid tumor such as melanoma, head and neck, liver or kidney cancer. CDR3 in DNA: TGTGCCAGCAGCCGGACATACAACACTGAAGCTTTCTTT. Amino acids: CASSRTYNTEAFF.